The 10 T cell receptor beta chains reported below all come from one sample, sequenced in a study of breast tumors, draining lymph nodes, adjacent tissues. Axillary draining lymph nodes of breast cancer patients supplied the node samples. TCRdb reprocessed the multiplex PCR reads via MiXCR and lists one record per CDR3 protein. The profile shows approximately 130,000 distinct CDR3 sequences, 21% of them singletons. Input material: axillary lymph node tissue. The receptors derive from a female donor with breast cancer. Some clones in this sample may be carry-over from other donors' samples.

This clonotype has a count of ten or more. The rearrangement links TRBV6-6 to TRBJ2-7; 10 bases are a match to TRBD1. This CDR3 is built from 17 residues. Losses at the gene ends were 5 bases for V and 2 bases for J; bases not matched to a gene: 12. Germline CDR1 reads MNHNY; CDR2 reads SVGAGI (reference sequence). CDR3 region: CASSTTSGQGGAYEQYF. The DNA of the CDR3 is TGTGCCAGCAGTACGACGAGCGGACAGGGGGGAGCCTACGAGCAGTACTTC.

This clonotype was picked up many times. The genes are TRBV10-3 and TRBJ2-3; 7 positions match TRBD1. The V segment lost 6 bases and the J segment 1 base; nucleotides outside the gene matches: 4. The CDR3 has 14 amino acids. Germline V gives CDR1 ENHRY, CDR2 SYGVKD. The CDR3, as DNA: TGTGCCATCAGCGTAGGACAGGGCACAGATACGCAGTATTTT. It yields the protein CAISVGQGTDTQYF.

Notes on this clonotype: Possible read error: a much larger clone is one base away. This rearrangement joins TRBV4-1 to TRBJ2-2, with 9 bases lining up with TRBD1. Germline CDR1 MGHRA, CDR2 YSYEKL. The CDR3 has 16 amino acids. The CDR3 nucleotides are TGCGCCGGCAGCCAAGTACAGGGGGCGGACACCGGGGAGCTGTTTTTT. This encodes CAGSQVQGADTGELFF.

The rearrangement uses TRBV29-1 and TRBJ1-1; 8 bases map to TRBD1. Germline V gene data show CDR1 as SQVTM and CDR2 as ANQGSEA. This CDR3 comprises 12 residues. V lost 6 bases, J lost 2 bases, and 2 bases stayed unmatched. This chain's CDR3 is CSVGQGNTEAFF. The CDR3 DNA reads TGCAGCGTCGGACAGGGAAACACTGAAGCTTTCTTT.

The CDR3 spells CASSTSGYGYTF. The CDR3 DNA follows: TGTGCCAGCAGCACCTCAGGGTACGGCTACACCTTC. The rearrangement joins TRBV28 to TRBJ1-2, with D tentatively TRBD1 (5 bases). The CDR3 length is 12 residues. Germline lookup yields CDR1 MDHEN and CDR2 SYDVKM. V was pared by 6 bases and J by 8 bases, with 13 bases between.

This clonotype has a handful of counts. Since a much larger clone is just one base distant, this may be a read error. The chain recombines TRBV6-6 with TRBJ2-1; D gene uncertain. The germline V gene has CDR1 MNHNY and CDR2 SVGAGI (reference sequence). The CDR3 has 11 amino acids. The CDR3 loop is CASKDLNERFF. Here the CDR3 DNA reads TGTGCCAGCAAGGACCTCAATGAGCGGTTCTTC.

In regard to this clonotype: The junction departs from the called germline gene at one end, perhaps through a read error. The chain couples TRBV18 to TRBJ2-3, with TRBD2 matching 7 bases. Germline V gene lookup returns CDR1 KGHSH and CDR2 LQKENI. The CDR3 has 15 residues. CDR3 coding DNA: TGTGCCAGCTCCGCCGGGGCTAGCGGTACAGATACGCGGTATTTT. Translating it yields CASSAGASGTDTRYF.

This sequence joins TRBV27 and TRBJ1-5; D remains unclear. Germline CDR1 MNHEY, CDR2 SMNVEV (reference sequence). V was pared by 3 bases and J by 1 base, with 10 bases between. This CDR3 has 15 residues. The CDR3 DNA reads as TGTGCCAGCAGTTTCGTGGGGAGCAGCAATCAGCCCCAGCATTTT. Protein product: CASSFVGSSNQPQHF.

Turning to this clonotype: A much larger clone is a single base away; this may be a read error. The chain recombines TRBV27 with TRBJ2-7; TRBD2 aligns across 8 bases. Germline V gene lookup returns CDR1 MNHEY and CDR2 SMNVEV (reference sequence). The CDR3 length is 13 residues. The CDR3 DNA is TGTGCCAGCAGTTGGGCTAGCGGGTACGGGCAGTACTTC. As protein: CASSWASGYGQYF.

This clonotype has at least ten counts. The chain links TRBV7-7 to TRBJ2-1, with 10 positions matching TRBD2. CDR3 length equals 15 residues. Per germline, CDR1 SSHAT and CDR2 FNYEAQ (reference sequence). The CDR3 loop is CASSSGTSVYNEQFF. The CDR3 nucleotides read TGTGCTAGCTCATCCGGGACTAGCGTTTACAATGAGCAGTTCTTC.